Shown below are 21 T cell receptor beta chains from a single sample sequenced in a study of blood T cell repertoires in COVID-19. Assay: immunoSEQ multiplex PCR; the TCRdb copy retains only in-frame clones and omits some. Among a few hundred thousand clones, 89% were seen once, and the ten largest hold approximately 3%. What was sequenced was peripheral blood. The receptor set was obtained from a woman between 25 and 40 years old with COVID-19, enrolled during active disease.

This chain links TRBV11-3 with TRBJ2-1, with TRBD1 identical over 9 bases. V trimming: 5 bases; J trimming: 3 bases; junction bases outside the gene matches: 8. CDR1 and CDR2 from the germline V gene are SGHNT and YENEEA. CDR3 length: 16 residues. The DNA for the CDR3 is TGTGCCAGCAGCATATCGACAGGGGGGAACTACAATGAGCAGTTCTTC. This encodes CASSISTGGNYNEQFF.

The chain combines TRBV7-8 with TRBJ1-1; D remains unclear. The CDR3 totals 13 residues. V dropped 1 base and J dropped 6 bases, with 9 bases sitting between them. CDR1 SGHVS and CDR2 FQNEAQ come from the germline V gene. CDR3 DNA sequence: TGTGCCAGCAGCTTAGTTGTGAGCGCTGAAGCTTTCTTT. This gives the protein CASSLVVSAEAFF.

The chain uses TRBV4-3 and TRBJ2-3, with TRBD2 matching 10 bases. The CDR3 spans 16 residues. Unmatched junction bases numbered 6, after V lost 3 bases and J lost 3 bases. The germline V gene has CDR1 LGHNA and CDR2 YSLEER. CDR3 region: CASSQAGLAATDTQYF. CDR3 DNA: TGCGCCAGCAGCCAGGCAGGACTAGCGGCAACAGATACGCAGTATTTT.

CDR3: CASSTGTGGGRTEAFF. In DNA, the CDR3 is TGTGCCAGTAGTACAGGGACAGGGGGCGGTCGGACTGAAGCTTTCTTT. This chain joins TRBV19 and TRBJ1-1; 12 positions match TRBD1. J gave up 5 bases and V 4 bases, and 8 bases lay outside the gene matches. The CDR3 has 16 residues. Germline V CDR1 and CDR2: LNHDA, SQIVND (reference sequence).

The J gene is TRBJ2-4, the V gene TRBV4-1, with TRBD1 matching over 7 bases. The CDR3 is made up of 16 amino acids. With V trimmed by 3 bases and J by 4 bases, 9 bases remained unmatched. The germline V gene has CDR1 MGHRA and CDR2 YSYEKL. CDR3 nucleotides: TGCGCCAGCAGCCAGGGTAAAAGGGACAGAAAAAACATTCAGTACTTC. This sequence encodes CASSQGKRDRKNIQYF.

V and J are TRBV5-8 and TRBJ2-1; TRBD2 matches 11 bases. This CDR3 is built from 17 residues. Germline-derived CDR1 and CDR2 are SGHTS and YDEGEE. Trimming at V came to 4 bases and at J to 4 bases, leaving 10 bases not matched to a gene. The CDR3 DNA follows: TGTGCCAGCAGCCCTCCGGCTAGCGGGAGGATTTACAATGAGCAGTTCTTC. This translates into CASSPPASGRIYNEQFF.

The chain uses TRBV4-3 and TRBJ1-6; 9 nucleotides agree with TRBD1. Trimming removed 3 bases from V and 6 bases from J; junction bases left unmatched: 6. The CDR3 has 16 amino acids. Germline V CDR1 and CDR2: LGHNA, YSLEER. The CDR3 coding sequence is TGCGCCAGCAGCCACAGACAGGGGGGAACTAATTCACCCCTCCACTTT. This encodes CASSHRQGGTNSPLHF.

The rearrangement uses TRBV10-2 and TRBJ2-3, with 9 positions matching TRBD1. The germline V gene has CDR1 WSHSY and CDR2 SAAADI. This CDR3 has 14 amino acids. V trimming: 8 bases; J trimming: 8 bases; junction bases outside the gene matches: 11. CDR3: CASGSWTGAVTQYF. CDR3 bases: TGCGCCAGCGGTAGTTGGACAGGGGCAGTTACGCAGTATTTT.

CDR3 nucleotides: TGTGCCAGCAGCTTAAGAGCGGCGGCGGTGGAGACCCAGTACTTC. Amino acids: CASSLRAAAVETQYF. The V gene is TRBV7-6, the J gene TRBJ2-5; possibly TRBD2 for D (5 bases). The germline gives CDR1 SGHVS, CDR2 FNYEAQ. This CDR3 has 15 residues. Trimming removed 2 bases at V and 5 bases at J, with 15 bases between.

The V and J genes are TRBV29-1 and TRBJ1-1; D not resolved. Germline-derived CDR1 and CDR2 are SQVTM and ANQGSEA. The CDR3 covers 13 residues. Trimming cost V 4 bases and J 1 base, with 10 bases left between them. CDR3 in DNA: TGCAGCGTTGCCGTTGAGAGGAACACTGAAGCTTTCTTT. Amino acids: CSVAVERNTEAFF.

The rearrangement links TRBV28 to TRBJ2-7, with 8 bases lining up with TRBD1. V lost 4 bases, J lost 5 bases, and 7 bases stayed unmatched. The CDR3 consists of 14 residues. From germline, CDR1 is MDHEN and CDR2 SYDVKM. CDR3 sequence (DNA): TGTGCCAGCAGTTCCCTGGACAGGGTCCACGAGCAGTACTTC. This encodes CASSSLDRVHEQYF.

The genes are TRBV20-1 and TRBJ2-5, with D unclear. There are 9 residues in the CDR3. In germline, CDR1 is DFQATT, CDR2 SNEGSKA (reference sequence). V was cut by 7 bases and J by 4 bases, with 4 bases left in between. The CDR3 sequence: CSVGETQYF. The CDR3 DNA follows: TGCAGTGTCGGAGAGACCCAGTACTTC.

The chain couples TRBV7-2 to TRBJ2-5, with 7 bases lining up with TRBD1. Germline CDR1 SGHTA, CDR2 FQGNSA. Trimming removed 5 bases from V and 4 bases from J; junction bases left unmatched: 4. There are 13 residues in the CDR3. CDR3 amino acids: CASSRDSLETQYF. CDR3 sequence (DNA): TGTGCCAGCAGCCGGGACAGCCTAGAGACCCAGTACTTC.

The V call is TRBV27, the J call TRBJ2-3; TRBD2 is a possible D gene (6 bases). Trimming removed 4 bases from V and 2 bases from J, with 16 bases in between. Germline CDR1 is MNHEY and CDR2 is SMNVEV (reference sequence). The CDR3 spans 16 residues. The CDR3 coding sequence is TGTGCCAGCAGTTCTGGCGCGGGGTTCTCCACAGATACGCAGTATTTT. Protein product: CASSSGAGFSTDTQYF.

The J gene is TRBJ2-7, the V gene TRBV9, with 10 bases matching TRBD2. Trimming cost V 0 bases and J 3 bases; bases outside gene matches: 12. From germline, CDR1 is SGDLS and CDR2 YYNGEE. The CDR3 loop spans 18 amino acids. CDR3 residues: CASSVAPSGGQVYYEQYF. DNA for the CDR3: TGTGCCAGCAGCGTAGCACCTAGCGGGGGCCAAGTTTACTACGAGCAGTACTTC.

The chain links TRBV6-5 to TRBJ2-7; D gene unclear. Trimming removed 6 bases from V and 0 bases from J, with 12 bases in between. Germline V gene data show CDR1 as MNHEY and CDR2 as SVGAGI. This CDR3 has 14 residues. Written as DNA, the CDR3 is TGTGCCAGCAGGGCGGCGGTAGCCTCCTACGAGCAGTACGTC. It yields the protein CASRAAVASYEQYV.

The rearrangement joins TRBV28 to TRBJ2-2; 11 nucleotides match TRBD1. V lost 2 bases and J lost 5; bases outside the gene matches: 7. The germline CDR1 and CDR2 sequences are MDHEN and SYDVKM. The CDR3 totals 17 residues. The CDR3 sequence: CASSLILGQGGTGELFF. In DNA, the CDR3 is TGTGCCAGCAGTTTAATACTGGGACAGGGGGGGACCGGGGAGCTGTTTTTT. The complete variable domain, with remaining parts taken from reference TRBV28 and TRBJ2-2, reads DVKVTQSSRYLVKRTGEKVFLECVQDMDHENMFWYRQDPGLGLRLIYFSYDVKMKEKGDIPEGYSVSREKKERFSLILESASTNQTSMYLCASSLILGQGGTGELFFGEGSRLTVL.

The CDR3 bases are TGTGCCAGCAGCTTAGGCGGACAGGGAAATGAAAAACTGTTTTTT. Its protein product is CASSLGGQGNEKLFF. The rearrangement joins TRBV11-3 to TRBJ1-4; 8 nucleotides line up with TRBD1. Per the germline V gene, CDR1 is SGHNT and CDR2 is YENEEA. The CDR3 has 15 residues. J lost 5 bases, V lost 1 base, and 3 bases had no gene match.

The chain has TRBV3-1 (or the pseudogene TRBV3-2) and TRBJ1-1; no definite D call. The CDR3 loop spans 14 amino acids. The germline CDR1 and CDR2 sequences are LGHDT and YNNKEL (reference sequence). V was shortened by 4 bases and J by 1 base, with 10 bases between the two germline ends. The CDR3 loop reads CASSPRMANTEAFF. CDR3 DNA sequence: TGTGCCAGCAGCCCCAGGATGGCGAACACTGAAGCTTTCTTT.

The table lists this clone with a count of one. The V call is TRBV4-3, the J call TRBJ2-7; possibly TRBD2 for D (7 bases). V lost 1 base to trimming and J lost 3 bases, with 13 bases between them. CDR3 length: 15 residues. The germline V gene encodes CDR1 LGHNA and CDR2 YSLEER. This chain's CDR3 is CASSQGAGAFYEQYF. The DNA of the CDR3 is TGCGCCAGCAGCCAAGGGGCGGGGGCGTTCTACGAGCAGTACTTC.

The rearrangement joins TRBV6-2 or TRBV6-3 to TRBJ1-1; 8 positions agree with TRBD1. After removal of 2 bases from V and 1 base from J, the junction contained 0 bases not matched to a gene. Germline CDR1 reads MNHEY; CDR2 reads SVGEGT. This CDR3 has 14 residues. The chain's CDR3 is CASSYDRGNTEAFF. CDR3 coding DNA: TGTGCCAGCAGTTACGACAGGGGGAACACTGAAGCTTTCTTT.